The 8 T cell receptor beta chains given below trace back to one sample, sequenced in a study of T cell responses to AZD1222 COVID-19 vaccine. Method: immunoSEQ multiplex PCR; TCRdb's copy keeps in-frame clones and lacks some. The data hold around 110,000 clones, with approximately 88% observed a single time. Sequenced material: peripheral blood, taken on day 0 of AZD1222 vaccination. The receptors derive from an adult in good health.

This chain connects TRBV11-2 to TRBJ2-5; possibly TRBD1 for D (6 bases). Germline lookup yields CDR1 SGHAT and CDR2 FQNNGV. With 5 bases removed from V and 5 bases from J, the gap between germline ends came to 21 bases. The CDR3 runs 16 residues. CDR3 loop: CASSPLRQDFGETQYF. CDR3 coding DNA: TGTGCCAGCAGCCCTTTAAGACAGGATTTCGGGGAGACCCAGTACTTC.

The J gene is TRBJ2-5, the V gene TRBV18; 10 bases are shared with TRBD2. This CDR3 contains 15 residues. Trimming at V came to 3 bases and at J to 1 base, leaving 2 bases not matched to a gene. Germline V gene sequence: CDR1 KGHSH, CDR2 LQKENI. The CDR3 DNA reads TGTGCCAGCTCACCGCTAGCGGGAGCCCAAGAGACCCAGTACTTC. Amino acids: CASSPLAGAQETQYF.

The chain employs TRBV28 and TRBJ1-3, with TRBD1 matching over 8 bases. Germline CDR1 is MDHEN and CDR2 is SYDVKM. The CDR3 is 14 amino acids. The J segment lost 6 bases and the V segment lost 7 bases, leaving 8 bases of the junction unmatched. CDR3 in DNA: TGTGCCAGCATAGGACAGGGTAGTGTAAACACCATATATTTT. The encoded protein is CASIGQGSVNTIYF.

The gene calls are TRBV5-1 and TRBJ1-2, with 10 bases fitting TRBD1. Germline CDR1 SGHRS, CDR2 YFSETQ. J lost 2 bases, V lost 4 bases, and 8 bases had no gene match. The CDR3 is 16 residues long. The CDR3 sequence: CASSGGTGEGNYGYTF. The CDR3, as DNA: TGCGCCAGCAGCGGAGGGACAGGGGAGGGAAACTATGGCTACACCTTC.

The chain couples TRBV5-4 to TRBJ2-7; D is perhaps TRBD2 (5 bases). Trimming stripped 3 bases from V and 7 bases from J, with 17 bases between. This CDR3 comprises 14 residues. CDR1 and CDR2 from the germline V gene are SGHNT and YYREEE (reference sequence). CDR3 nucleotides: TGTGCCAGCAGCTCTTCGGGGTTTTTAGAGGAGCAGTACTTC. Translated, it gives CASSSSGFLEEQYF. The whole variable domain, filled in from reference TRBV5-4 and TRBJ2-7, reads ETGVTQSPTHLIKTRGQQVTLRCSSQSGHNTVSWYQQALGQGPQFIFQYYREEENGRGNFPPRFSGLQFPNYSSELNVNALELDDSALYLCASSSSGFLEEQYFGPGTRLTVT.

The chain combines TRBV11-3 with TRBJ2-3, with TRBD2 as a possible D gene (5 bases). The CDR3 sequence is 15 residues long. Germline assignment: CDR1 SGHNT and CDR2 YENEEA. V was pared by 1 base and J by 5 bases, with 13 bases between. Here the CDR3 reads CASSLGGPPGDTQYF. In nucleotides, the CDR3 is TGTGCCAGCAGCTTAGGCGGGCCACCGGGAGATACGCAGTATTTT. Filled out from reference TRBV11-3 and TRBJ2-3, the complete variable domain reads EAGVVQSPRYKIIEKKQPVAFWCNPISGHNTLYWYLQNLGQGPELLIRYENEEAVDDSQLPKDRFSAERLKGVDSTLKIQPAELGDSAVYLCASSLGGPPGDTQYFGPGTRLTVL.

The chain links TRBV27 to TRBJ1-5; D might be TRBD1 (6 bases). Germline values: CDR1 MNHEY, CDR2 SMNVEV (reference sequence). V was trimmed by 4 bases and J by 5 bases, leaving 15 bases between them. The CDR3 has 15 residues. The CDR3 coding sequence is TGTGCCAGCAGTTCAGGGACACAGGGCGATCAGCCCCAGCATTTT. It encodes CASSSGTQGDQPQHF.

The chain links TRBV6-2 or TRBV6-3 to TRBJ2-7, with D possibly matching TRBD2 (5 bases). The CDR3 spans 15 residues. From germline, CDR1 is MNHEY and CDR2 SVGEGT. V was shortened by 3 bases and J by 2 bases, with 14 bases between the two germline ends. CDR3 residues: CASSYGLKIAYEQYF. The CDR3, as DNA: TGTGCCAGCAGTTATGGACTCAAGATCGCCTACGAGCAGTACTTC.